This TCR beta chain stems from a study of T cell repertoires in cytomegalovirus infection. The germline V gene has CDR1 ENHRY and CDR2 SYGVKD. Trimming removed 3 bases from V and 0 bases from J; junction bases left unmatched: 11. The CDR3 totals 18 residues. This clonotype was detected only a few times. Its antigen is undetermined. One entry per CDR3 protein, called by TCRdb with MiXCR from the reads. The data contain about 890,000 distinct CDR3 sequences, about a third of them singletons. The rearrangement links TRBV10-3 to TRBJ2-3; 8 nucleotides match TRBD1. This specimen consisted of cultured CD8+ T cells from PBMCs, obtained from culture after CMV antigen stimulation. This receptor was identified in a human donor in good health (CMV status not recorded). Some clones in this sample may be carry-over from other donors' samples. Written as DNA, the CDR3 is TGTGCCATCAGTGAAAGACAGGGGAGTCCTACTAGCACAGATACGCAGTATTTT. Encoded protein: CAISERQGSPTSTDTQYF.